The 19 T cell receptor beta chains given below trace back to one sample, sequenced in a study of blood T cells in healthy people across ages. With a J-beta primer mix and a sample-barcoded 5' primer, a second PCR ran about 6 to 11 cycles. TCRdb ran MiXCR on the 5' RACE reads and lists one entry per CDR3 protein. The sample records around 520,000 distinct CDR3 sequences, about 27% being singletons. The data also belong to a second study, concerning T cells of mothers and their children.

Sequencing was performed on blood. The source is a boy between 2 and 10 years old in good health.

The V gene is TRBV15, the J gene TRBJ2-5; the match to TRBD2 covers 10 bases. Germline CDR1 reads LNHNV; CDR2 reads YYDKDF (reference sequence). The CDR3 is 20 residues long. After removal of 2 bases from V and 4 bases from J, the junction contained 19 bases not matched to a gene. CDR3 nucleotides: TGTGCCACCAGCAGAATCTTTAAGGGACTAGCGACGCCAGCGGGAGAGACCCAGTACTTC. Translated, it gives CATSRIFKGLATPAGETQYF.

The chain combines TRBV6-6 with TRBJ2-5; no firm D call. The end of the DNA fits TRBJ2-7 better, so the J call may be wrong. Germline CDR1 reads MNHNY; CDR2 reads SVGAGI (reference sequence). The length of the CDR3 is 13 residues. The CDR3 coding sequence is TGTGCCAGCAGCCAACTGCAGCGCGACGAGCAGTACTTC. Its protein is CASSQLQRDEQYF.

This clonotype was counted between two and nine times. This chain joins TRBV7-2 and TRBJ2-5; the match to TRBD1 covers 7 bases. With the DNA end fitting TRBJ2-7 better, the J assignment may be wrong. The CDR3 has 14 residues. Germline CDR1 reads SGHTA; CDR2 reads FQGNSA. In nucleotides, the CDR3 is TGTGCCAGCAACCAATTTACAGGGGCCTACGAGCAGTACTTC. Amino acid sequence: CASNQFTGAYEQYF.

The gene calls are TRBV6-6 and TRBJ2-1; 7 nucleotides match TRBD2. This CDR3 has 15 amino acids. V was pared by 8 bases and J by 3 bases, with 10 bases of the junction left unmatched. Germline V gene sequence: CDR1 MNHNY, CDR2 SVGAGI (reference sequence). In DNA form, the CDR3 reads TGTGCCAGCGCTACCGGGGAGGGGTTCTACAATGAGCAGTTCTTC. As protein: CASATGEGFYNEQFF.

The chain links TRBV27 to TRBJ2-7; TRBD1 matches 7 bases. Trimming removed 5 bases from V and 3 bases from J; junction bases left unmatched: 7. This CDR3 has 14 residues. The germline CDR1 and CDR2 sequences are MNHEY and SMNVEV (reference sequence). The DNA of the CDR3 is TGTGCCAGCAGTCGCCGGGACAGCTACTACGAGCAGTACTTC. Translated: CASSRRDSYYEQYF.

The CDR3 nucleotides are TGCGCCAGCAGCAGTACAGGGTCTAACACTGAAGCTTTCTTT. Its translation: CASSSTGSNTEAFF. This chain connects TRBV5-1 to TRBJ1-1, with a possible D match to TRBD1 (6 bases). Germline CDR1 is SGHRS and CDR2 is YFSETQ. The CDR3 totals 14 residues. V gave up 4 bases and J gave up 2 bases, with 12 bases separating them.

CDR3 amino acids: CSARDTGGAYEQYF. The CDR3 DNA is TGCAGTGCTAGAGATACAGGGGGCGCCTACGAGCAGTACTTC. This chain uses TRBV20-1 with TRBJ2-7; 9 nucleotides agree with TRBD1. The junction had 2 bases not matched to a gene; V was cut back by 0 bases and J by 2 bases. CDR1 is DFQATT and CDR2 is SNEGSKA in the germline V gene (reference sequence). The CDR3 covers 14 residues.

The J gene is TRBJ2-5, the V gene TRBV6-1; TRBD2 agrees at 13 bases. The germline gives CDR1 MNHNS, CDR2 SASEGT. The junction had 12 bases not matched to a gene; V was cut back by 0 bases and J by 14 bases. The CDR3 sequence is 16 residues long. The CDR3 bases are TGTGCCAGCAGTGAAGCGCTCCAGGACAGGGGACTAGCGGGATACTTC. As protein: CASSEALQDRGLAGYF.

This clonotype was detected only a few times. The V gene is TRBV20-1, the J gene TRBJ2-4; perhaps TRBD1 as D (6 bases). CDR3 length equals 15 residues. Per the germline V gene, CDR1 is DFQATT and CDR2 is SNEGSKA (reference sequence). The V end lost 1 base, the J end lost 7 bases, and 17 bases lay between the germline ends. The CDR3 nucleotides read TGCAGTGCTAGAGGACAGGCAGGGGTTCGTAACATTCAGTACTTC. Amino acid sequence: CSARGQAGVRNIQYF.

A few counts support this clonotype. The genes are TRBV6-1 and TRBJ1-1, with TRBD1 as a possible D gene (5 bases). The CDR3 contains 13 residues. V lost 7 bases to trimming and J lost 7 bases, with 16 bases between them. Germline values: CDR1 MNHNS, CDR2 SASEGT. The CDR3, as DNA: TGTGCCAGCACATCGTCGGTTCAGGGTGAAGCTTTCTTT. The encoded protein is CASTSSVQGEAFF.

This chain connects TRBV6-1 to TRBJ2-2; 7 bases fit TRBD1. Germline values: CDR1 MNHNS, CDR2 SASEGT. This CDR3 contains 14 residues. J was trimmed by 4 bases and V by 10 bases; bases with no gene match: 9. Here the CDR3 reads CATLGGWGTGELFF. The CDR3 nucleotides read TGTGCCACCTTAGGGGGCTGGGGCACCGGGGAGCTGTTTTTT.

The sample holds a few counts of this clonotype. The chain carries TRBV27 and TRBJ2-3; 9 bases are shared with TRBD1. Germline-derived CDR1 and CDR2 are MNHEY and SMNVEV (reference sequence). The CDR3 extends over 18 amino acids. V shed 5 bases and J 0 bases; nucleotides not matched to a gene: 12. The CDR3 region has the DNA TGTGCCAGCAGTCCCGGGACAGGGCCGATGTCTAGCACAGATACGCAGTATTTT. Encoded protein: CASSPGTGPMSSTDTQYF.

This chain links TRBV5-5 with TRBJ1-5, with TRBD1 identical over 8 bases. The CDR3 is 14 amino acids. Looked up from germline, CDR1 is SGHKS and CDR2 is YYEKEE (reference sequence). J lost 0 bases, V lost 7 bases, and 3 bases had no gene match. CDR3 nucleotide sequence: TGTGCCAGCGGCAGGGGGCTTAGCAATCAGCCCCAGCATTTT. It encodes CASGRGLSNQPQHF.

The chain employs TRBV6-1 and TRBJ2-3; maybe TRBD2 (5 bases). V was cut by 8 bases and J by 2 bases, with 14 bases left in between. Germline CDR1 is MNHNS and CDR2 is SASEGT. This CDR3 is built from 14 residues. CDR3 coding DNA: TGTGCCAGCGGGAGCCTGGGGTACACAGATACGCAGTATTTT. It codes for CASGSLGYTDTQYF.

This CDR3 is CASTTGGKNTEAFF. The CDR3 region has the DNA TGTGCCAGCACCACCGGGGGAAAGAACACTGAAGCTTTCTTT. The chain uses TRBV7-9 and TRBJ1-1, with a tentative D call TRBD1 (5 bases). In germline, CDR1 is SEHNR, CDR2 FQNEAQ (reference sequence). V was cut by 7 bases and J by 1 base, with 13 bases left in between. The CDR3 runs to 14 residues.

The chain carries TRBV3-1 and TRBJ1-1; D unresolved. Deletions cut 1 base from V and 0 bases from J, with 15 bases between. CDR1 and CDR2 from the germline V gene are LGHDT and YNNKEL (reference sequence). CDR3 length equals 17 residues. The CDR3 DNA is TGTGCCAGCAGCCAAGGCCTCTACAGCGCCATGAACACTGAAGCTTTCTTT. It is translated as CASSQGLYSAMNTEAFF.

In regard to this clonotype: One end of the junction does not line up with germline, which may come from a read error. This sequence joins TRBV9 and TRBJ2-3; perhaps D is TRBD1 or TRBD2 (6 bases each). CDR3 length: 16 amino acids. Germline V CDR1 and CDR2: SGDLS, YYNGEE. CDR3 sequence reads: CASSVFGGLSTDTKYF. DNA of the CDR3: TGTGCCAGCAGCGTATTCGGGGGCCTCAGCACAGATACGAAGTATTTT.

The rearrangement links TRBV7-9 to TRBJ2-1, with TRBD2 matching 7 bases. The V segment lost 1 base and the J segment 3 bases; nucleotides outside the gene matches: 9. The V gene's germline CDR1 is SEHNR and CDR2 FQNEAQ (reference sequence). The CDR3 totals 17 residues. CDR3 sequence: CASSLDKSSGYYNEQFF. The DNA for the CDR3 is TGTGCCAGCAGCTTAGATAAAAGTAGCGGGTACTACAATGAGCAGTTCTTC.

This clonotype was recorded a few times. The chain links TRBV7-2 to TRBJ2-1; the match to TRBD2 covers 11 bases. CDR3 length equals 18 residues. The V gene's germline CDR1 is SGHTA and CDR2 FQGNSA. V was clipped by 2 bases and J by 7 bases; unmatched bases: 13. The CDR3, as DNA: TGTGCCAGCAGCTTAAAGTCCCCACTAGCGGGAGTCCTAAATGAGCAGTTCTTC. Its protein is CASSLKSPLAGVLNEQFF.